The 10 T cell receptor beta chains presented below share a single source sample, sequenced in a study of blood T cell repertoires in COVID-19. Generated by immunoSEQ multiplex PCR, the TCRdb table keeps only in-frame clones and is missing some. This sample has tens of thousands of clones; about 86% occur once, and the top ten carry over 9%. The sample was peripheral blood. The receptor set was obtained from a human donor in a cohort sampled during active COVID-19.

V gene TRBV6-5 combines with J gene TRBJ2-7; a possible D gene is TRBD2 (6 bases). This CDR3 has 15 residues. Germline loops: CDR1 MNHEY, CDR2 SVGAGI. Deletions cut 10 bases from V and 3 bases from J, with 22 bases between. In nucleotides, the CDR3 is TGTGCCACCCAGAGGGAACGGCGGGGCCACTACGAGCAGTACTTC. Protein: CATQRERRGHYEQYF.

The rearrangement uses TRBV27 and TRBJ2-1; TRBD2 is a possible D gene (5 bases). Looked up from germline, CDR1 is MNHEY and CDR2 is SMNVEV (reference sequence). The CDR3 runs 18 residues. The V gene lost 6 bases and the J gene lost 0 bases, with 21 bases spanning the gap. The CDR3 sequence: CASSLPSSLAGSYNEQFF. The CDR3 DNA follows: TGTGCCAGCAGCCTACCTTCGTCTCTAGCTGGCTCCTACAATGAGCAGTTCTTC.

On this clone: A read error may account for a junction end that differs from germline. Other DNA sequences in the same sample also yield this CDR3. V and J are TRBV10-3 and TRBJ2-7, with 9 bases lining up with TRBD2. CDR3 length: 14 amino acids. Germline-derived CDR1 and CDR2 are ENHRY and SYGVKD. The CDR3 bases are TGTGCCATCAGTGAAAGGCTAGCGGGGAACGAACAGTACTTC. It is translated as CAISERLAGNEQYF.

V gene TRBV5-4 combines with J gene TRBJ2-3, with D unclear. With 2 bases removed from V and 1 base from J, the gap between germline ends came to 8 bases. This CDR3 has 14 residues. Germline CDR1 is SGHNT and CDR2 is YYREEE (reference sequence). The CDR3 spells CASSLLAGTDTQYF. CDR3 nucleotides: TGTGCCAGCAGCTTATTGGCTGGCACAGATACGCAGTATTTT. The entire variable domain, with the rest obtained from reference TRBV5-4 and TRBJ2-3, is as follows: ETGVTQSPTHLIKTRGQQVTLRCSSQSGHNTVSWYQQALGQGPQFIFQYYREEENGRGNFPPRFSGLQFPNYSSELNVNALELDDSALYLCASSLLAGTDTQYFGPGTRLTVL.

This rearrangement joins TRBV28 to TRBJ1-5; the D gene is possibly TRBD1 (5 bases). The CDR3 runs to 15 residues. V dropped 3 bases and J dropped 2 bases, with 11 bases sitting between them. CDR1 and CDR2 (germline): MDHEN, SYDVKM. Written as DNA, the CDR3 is TGTGCCAGCAGTTTTGCCGGGGGAGGCAATCAGCCCCAGCATTTT. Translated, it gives CASSFAGGGNQPQHF.

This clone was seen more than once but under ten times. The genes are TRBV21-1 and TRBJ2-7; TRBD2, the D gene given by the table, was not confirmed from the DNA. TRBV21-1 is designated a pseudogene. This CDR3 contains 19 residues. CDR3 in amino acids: CASSKIGTSGSVVSYEQYF. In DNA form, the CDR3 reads TGTGCCAGCAGCAAAATAGGGACTAGCGGGAGCGTAGTCTCCTACGAGCAGTACTTC.

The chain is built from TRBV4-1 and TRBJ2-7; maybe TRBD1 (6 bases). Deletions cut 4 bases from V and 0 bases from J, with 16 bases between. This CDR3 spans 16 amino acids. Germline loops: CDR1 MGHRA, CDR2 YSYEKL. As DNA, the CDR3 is TGCGCCAGCAGCCGAGAGACAGGTATAAGCTCCTACGAGCAGTACTTC. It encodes CASSRETGISSYEQYF.

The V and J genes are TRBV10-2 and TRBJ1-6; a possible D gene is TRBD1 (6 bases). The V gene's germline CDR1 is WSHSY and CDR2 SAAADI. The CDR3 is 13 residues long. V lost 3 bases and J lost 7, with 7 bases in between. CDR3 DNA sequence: TGCGCCAGCAGTGAACAGGGAAATTCACCCCTCCACTTT. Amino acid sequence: CASSEQGNSPLHF.

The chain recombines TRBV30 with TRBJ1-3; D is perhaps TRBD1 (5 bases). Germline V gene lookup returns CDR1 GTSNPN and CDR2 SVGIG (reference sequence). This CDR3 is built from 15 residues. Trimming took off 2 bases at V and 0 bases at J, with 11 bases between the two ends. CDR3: CAWSPGENSGNTIYF. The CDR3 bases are TGTGCCTGGAGTCCGGGGGAAAACTCTGGAAACACCATATATTTT.

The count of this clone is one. The chain's CDR3 is CASSPGTASYNEQFF. CDR3 coding DNA: TGTGCCAGCAGCCCCGGGACTGCCTCCTACAATGAGCAGTTCTTC. V usage is TRBV14 and J usage is TRBJ2-1; TRBD2 is a possible D gene (6 bases). Trimming removed 4 bases from V and 0 bases from J, with 10 bases in between. Germline V lookup: CDR1 SGHDN, CDR2 FVKESK. The CDR3 length is 15 residues.